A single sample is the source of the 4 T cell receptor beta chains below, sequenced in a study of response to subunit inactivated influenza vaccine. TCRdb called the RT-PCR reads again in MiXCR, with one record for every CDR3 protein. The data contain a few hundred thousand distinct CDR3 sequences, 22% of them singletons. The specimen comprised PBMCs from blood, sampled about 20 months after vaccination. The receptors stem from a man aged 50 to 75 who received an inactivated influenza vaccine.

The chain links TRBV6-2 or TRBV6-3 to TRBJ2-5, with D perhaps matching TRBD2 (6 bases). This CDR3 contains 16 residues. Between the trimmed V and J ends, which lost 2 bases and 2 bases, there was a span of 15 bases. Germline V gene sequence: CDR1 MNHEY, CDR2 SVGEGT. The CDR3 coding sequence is TGTGCCAGCAGTTACGGGCGGGGAAGACTTCAAGAGACCCAGTACTTC. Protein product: CASSYGRGRLQETQYF.

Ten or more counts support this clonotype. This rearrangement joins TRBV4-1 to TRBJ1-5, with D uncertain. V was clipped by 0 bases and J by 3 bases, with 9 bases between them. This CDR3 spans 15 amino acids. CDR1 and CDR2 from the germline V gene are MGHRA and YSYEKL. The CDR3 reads CASSQDGQNNQPQHF. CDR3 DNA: TGCGCCAGCAGCCAAGACGGCCAGAACAATCAGCCCCAGCATTTT.

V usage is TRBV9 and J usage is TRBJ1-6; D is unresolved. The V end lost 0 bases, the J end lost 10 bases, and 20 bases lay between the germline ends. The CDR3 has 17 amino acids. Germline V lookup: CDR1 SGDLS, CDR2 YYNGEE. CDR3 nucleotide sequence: TGTGCCAGCAGCGTAGAATCTATCCCAGGTCTGGGCTCACCCCTCCACTTT. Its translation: CASSVESIPGLGSPLHF.

The CDR3 nucleotides are TGTGCCAGCAGCTTGGGGGACCCCTCCGGTGGGCAGTACTTC. Residues: CASSLGDPSGGQYF. The V call is TRBV5-6, the J call TRBJ2-7; either TRBD1 or TRBD2 may fit D (5 bases each). Germline V gene data show CDR1 as SGHDT and CDR2 as YYEEEE. The CDR3 is 14 residues long. V lost 0 bases and J lost 9, with 16 bases in between.